This TCR beta chain is drawn from a study of human T cells and chemical hapten exposure. Looking at the study overall: Minor pooled library volume differences mainly drove per-sample TCR yield variation. Broader study findings: TCRs at a frequency above 1 in 1000 stayed unchanged with DPC sensitization.

The germline V gene has CDR1 SGHRS and CDR2 YFSETQ. V lost 0 bases, J lost 10 bases, and 14 bases lay in between. There are 14 residues in the CDR3. From whole blood left unfractionated, total RNA was extracted. This clonotype was seen a handful of times. Its antigen is unknown. Library construction involved attaching unique molecular identifiers to individual cDNA molecules, which allowed quantitative, reproducible TCR counting. Authors' processing steps: Per-sample TCR counts ranged from 23,224 to 690,600, median 95,638. TCRdb independently ran MiXCR on the 5' RACE reads; one entry per CDR3 protein. TCRdb's processing, not the study's, gives the V and J calls here. Among roughly 110,000 distinct CDR3 sequences, approximately 19% were seen once, and the ten largest hold around 2.7%.

This chain links TRBV5-1 with TRBJ2-1; D gene uncertain. The origin of this receptor is a human donor in good health. CDR3 in amino acids: CASSLENGRVEQFF. The CDR3 region has the DNA TGCGCCAGCAGCTTGGAAAACGGTCGGGTAGAGCAGTTCTTC.